This TCR beta chain was captured by sequencing in a study of spatial heterogeneity in lung cancer. Study at large: More beta-chain than alpha-chain sequences were consistently detected.

This clonotype was observed many times. From the 5' RACE reads, TCRdb called clonotypes with MiXCR, one entry per CDR3 protein. This table holds more than 35,000 distinct CDR3 sequences, 5.2% found once. Described time point: sample taken at primary tumor resection. TCRs were sequenced from unsorted whole RNA of tumor, nontumor lung or PBMC. The CDR3 consists of 14 residues. The germline V gene encodes CDR1 LNHNV and CDR2 YYDKDF (reference sequence). The V gene end was trimmed by 2 bases and the J gene end by 2 bases; junction bases not matched to a gene: 3. This TCR was sampled from a female donor with early-stage non-small cell lung cancer. This sequence joins TRBV15 and TRBJ2-7, with TRBD1 identical over 7 bases. The sample was PBMCs, taken at surgery. This CDR3 reads CATSRQGEAYEQYF. CDR3 nucleotides: TGTGCCACCAGCAGACAGGGGGAAGCCTACGAGCAGTACTTC.